These 12 T cell receptor beta chains originate from one sample sequenced in a study of CD4 T cells in relation to SARS-CoV-2 and coronaviruses. TCRdb's copy holds only in-frame clones and misses some; the assay was immunoSEQ multiplex PCR. The table lists about 21,000 clones, roughly 69% of them singletons. CD4+ T cells from unexposed donors were obtained before the COVID-19 pandemic (2011-2018). After ten to eleven days of culture, CD4+ T cells were isolated. Their antigens are not known. Sequences were obtained from CD4+ T cells from PBMCs, cultured in vitro. These receptors were taken from a human donor in good health.

The chain links TRBV28 to TRBJ2-7; a weak D match, TRBD2 (5 bases). V lost 7 bases, J lost 0 bases, and 10 bases lay in between. The CDR3 is 13 residues long. Per the germline V gene, CDR1 is MDHEN and CDR2 is SYDVKM. The CDR3 DNA is TGTGCCAGCACCTCGGGGAACTCCTACGAGCAGTACTTC. Protein: CASTSGNSYEQYF.

This chain connects TRBV5-1 to TRBJ2-5; TRBD1 matches at 9 bases. V gave up 0 bases and J gave up 2 bases; unmatched junction bases: 5. The CDR3 totals 16 residues. Germline V gives CDR1 SGHRS, CDR2 YFSETQ. The CDR3 sequence is CASSLGVGQGQETQYF. The CDR3 bases are TGCGCCAGCAGCTTGGGTGTCGGACAGGGGCAAGAGACCCAGTACTTC.

The rearrangement joins TRBV29-1 to TRBJ2-1, with D perhaps given as TRBD1 or TRBD2 (5 bases each). V lost 7 bases, J lost 4 bases, and 5 bases lay in between. Germline V gene data show CDR1 as SQVTM and CDR2 as ANQGSEA. The CDR3 is made up of 10 amino acids. The CDR3 nucleotides are TGCAGCGGGGGGTACAATGAGCAGTTCTTC. Translation gives CSGGYNEQFF.

This chain links TRBV18 with TRBJ2-7, with D possibly being TRBD1 (6 bases). V lost 0 bases, J lost 5 bases, and 8 bases lay in between. Germline CDR1 reads KGHSH; CDR2 reads LQKENI. The CDR3 contains 13 residues. Here the CDR3 DNA reads TGTGCCAGCTCACCACCGTCAGGGGACGAGCAGTACTTC. Translation: CASSPPSGDEQYF.

The rearrangement links TRBV28 to TRBJ1-1, with D perhaps TRBD1 (6 bases). Trimming shortened V by 5 bases and J by 3 bases, and 19 bases separated the two germline ends. Germline CDR1 MDHEN, CDR2 SYDVKM. The CDR3 contains 16 residues. CDR3 DNA sequence: TGTGCCAGCAGTGGATGGATCGGGACAACTGACACTGAAGCTTTCTTT. Translated, it gives CASSGWIGTTDTEAFF.

The rearrangement links TRBV27 to TRBJ1-5; 9 bases line up with TRBD1. After removal of 5 bases from V and 7 bases from J, the junction contained 6 bases not matched to a gene. The CDR3 runs to 14 residues. Germline V gives CDR1 MNHEY, CDR2 SMNVEV (reference sequence). The chain's CDR3 is CASSRTGVGQPQHF. As DNA, the CDR3 is TGTGCCAGCAGTCGGACAGGGGTAGGACAGCCCCAGCATTTT.

The J gene is TRBJ2-5, the V gene TRBV24-1, with D perhaps TRBD1 or TRBD2 (5 bases each). The CDR3 loop spans 16 amino acids. V lost 1 base and J lost 2, with 13 bases in between. Germline V lookup: CDR1 KGHDR, CDR2 SFDVKD. In DNA, the CDR3 is TGTGCCACCAGTGATTTTACAGGAGGACGGCAAGAGACCCAGTACTTC. It codes for CATSDFTGGRQETQYF.

This clone was counted a few times. The chain couples TRBV4-1 to TRBJ2-7, with D perhaps given as TRBD1 or TRBD2 (5 bases each). The CDR3 is 17 amino acids. CDR1 and CDR2 (germline): MGHRA, YSYEKL. V was clipped by 2 bases and J by 0 bases, with 17 bases between them. The CDR3 here is CASSQPDQGRSSYEQYF. CDR3 nucleotide sequence: TGCGCCAGCAGCCAACCGGACCAGGGACGGAGCTCCTACGAGCAGTACTTC.

This rearrangement joins TRBV7-2 to TRBJ2-7; 7 positions match TRBD1. V was clipped by 1 base and J by 0 bases; unmatched bases: 3. CDR1 is SGHTA, CDR2 FQGNSA, per germline. The CDR3 runs 15 residues. The CDR3 reads CASSLEGAISYEQYF. The DNA for the CDR3 is TGTGCCAGCAGCTTAGAGGGGGCGATCTCCTACGAGCAGTACTTC.

The rearrangement joins TRBV5-6 to TRBJ1-2; 9 bases agree with TRBD1. The V segment lost 3 bases and the J segment 10 bases; nucleotides outside the gene matches: 10. The CDR3 is 14 amino acids. CDR1 and CDR2 from the germline V gene are SGHDT and YYEEEE. The CDR3 DNA reads as TGTGCCAGCAGCTGGGGACAGGGAGGACGAGACTACACCTTC. It encodes CASSWGQGGRDYTF.

This chain uses TRBV18 with TRBJ2-3, with D uncertain. The CDR3 spans 16 residues. Germline V CDR1 and CDR2: KGHSH, LQKENI. V lost 3 bases and J lost 0, with 13 bases in between. CDR3 region: CASSPGLGHSTDTQYF. CDR3 DNA sequence: TGTGCCAGCTCACCGGGCCTAGGGCATAGCACAGATACGCAGTATTTT.

V usage is TRBV5-4 and J usage is TRBJ2-3; unclear D gene. Trimming stripped 4 bases from V and 4 bases from J, with 10 bases between. The germline gives CDR1 SGHNT, CDR2 YYREEE (reference sequence). The CDR3 runs to 13 residues. Here the CDR3 DNA reads TGTGCCAGCAGCACCACGTCCGCAGATACGCAGTATTTT. This translates into CASSTTSADTQYF.